The rows below give T cell receptor beta chains drawn from one sample of a study of blood T cells in healthy people across ages. MiXCR, applied by TCRdb to the 5' RACE reads, yields one record per CDR3 protein. This sample carries over 1,300,000 distinct CDR3 sequences, approximately 60% of them seen once, and the ten largest clones take about 6.7%. The source material was blood. Receptors originate from a man younger than 35 in good health. Both conserved end residues are part of each CDR3. D genes are given only for firm matches. Some rows have no size entry. The others give once, few or many, or a class for an expanded clone.

d_call: TRBD1; j_call: TRBJ1-6; v_call: TRBV2; clone_size: -; cdr3_aa: CASSVGGQGSSPLHF; cdr3_nt: TGTGCCAGCAGTGTGGGGGGACAGGGGTCTTCACCCCTCCACTTT
d_call: -; j_call: TRBJ2-7; v_call: TRBV7-9; clone_size: -; cdr3_aa: CASSIGNGYEQYF; cdr3_nt: TGTGCCAGCAGCATAGGTAATGGCTACGAGCAGTACTTC
d_call: -; j_call: TRBJ1-4; v_call: TRBV29-1; clone_size: -; cdr3_aa: CSADPLSDEKLFF; cdr3_nt: TGCAGCGCCGACCCACTTTCGGATGAAAAACTGTTTTTT
d_call: TRBD2; j_call: TRBJ2-7; v_call: TRBV20-1; clone_size: -; cdr3_aa: CSARGTSVHEQYF; cdr3_nt: TGCAGTGCTAGAGGGACTAGTGTCCACGAGCAGTACTTC
d_call: TRBD2; j_call: TRBJ2-4; v_call: TRBV7-2; clone_size: -; cdr3_aa: CASSLALRDTDGGENIQYF; cdr3_nt: TGTGCCAGCAGCTTAGCGCTTAGGGACACGGACGGGGGGGAAAACATTCAGTACTTC
d_call: -; j_call: TRBJ2-7; v_call: TRBV4-2; clone_size: few; cdr3_aa: CASSQELAAAALYEQYF; cdr3_nt: TGTGCCAGCAGCCAAGAGTTGGCGGCAGCCGCCCTCTACGAGCAGTACTTC
d_call: -; j_call: TRBJ2-1; v_call: TRBV14; clone_size: -; cdr3_aa: CASSQGRLDAFF; cdr3_nt: TGTGCCAGCAGCCAAGGGAGACTAGATGCGTTCTTC
d_call: -; j_call: TRBJ2-3; v_call: TRBV5-1; clone_size: few; cdr3_aa: CASSPRMGIETDTQYF; cdr3_nt: TGCGCCAGCAGCCCCCGGATGGGAATCGAGACAGATACGCAGTATTTT
d_call: -; j_call: TRBJ2-2; v_call: TRBV5-1; clone_size: -; cdr3_aa: CASSLNIGPNTGELFF; cdr3_nt: TGCGCCAGCAGCTTGAATATTGGGCCGAACACCGGGGAGCTGTTTTTT
d_call: -; j_call: TRBJ1-1; v_call: TRBV20-1; clone_size: -; cdr3_aa: CSARDRTLEAFF; cdr3_nt: TGCAGTGCTAGAGATAGAACACTTGAAGCTTTCTTT
d_call: TRBD2; j_call: TRBJ2-1; v_call: TRBV5-1; clone_size: -; cdr3_aa: CASSYGGRAWNEQFF; cdr3_nt: TGCGCCAGCAGCTATGGGGGGAGGGCCTGGAATGAGCAGTTCTTC
d_call: -; j_call: TRBJ2-7; v_call: TRBV18; clone_size: -; cdr3_aa: CASAFGQYEQYF; cdr3_nt: TGTGCCAGCGCCTTCGGACAATACGAGCAGTACTTC
d_call: -; j_call: TRBJ2-2; v_call: TRBV5-6; clone_size: -; cdr3_aa: CASSTMHVELFF; cdr3_nt: TGTGCCAGCAGCACCATGCACGTGGAGCTGTTTTTT
d_call: -; j_call: TRBJ2-7; v_call: TRBV4-2; clone_size: -; cdr3_aa: CASSQDMRVYEQYF; cdr3_nt: TGTGCCAGCAGCCAAGATATGCGGGTCTACGAGCAGTACTTC
d_call: -; j_call: TRBJ2-7; v_call: TRBV7-8; clone_size: -; cdr3_aa: CASSLNAQGEQYF; cdr3_nt: TGTGCCAGCAGCTTAAACGCTCAGGGCGAGCAGTACTTC
d_call: TRBD1; j_call: TRBJ1-1; v_call: TRBV6-6; clone_size: -; cdr3_aa: CASRTGAPSDTEAFF; cdr3_nt: TGTGCCAGCAGGACAGGGGCCCCGAGTGACACTGAAGCTTTCTTT
d_call: TRBD1; j_call: TRBJ1-4; v_call: TRBV12-3/TRBV12-4; clone_size: few; cdr3_aa: CASSSTTGGKLFF; cdr3_nt: TGTGCCAGCAGTTCCACCACAGGGGGCAAGCTGTTTTTT
d_call: -; j_call: TRBJ1-4; v_call: TRBV15; clone_size: -; cdr3_aa: CATSRDRGDPDGIATNEKLFF; cdr3_nt: TGTGCCACCAGCAGAGATCGTGGGGACCCTGATGGGATTGCAACTAATGAAAAACTGTTTTTT
d_call: -; j_call: TRBJ1-1; v_call: TRBV10-3; clone_size: -; cdr3_aa: CAGGSGTEAFF; cdr3_nt: TGTGCCGGGGGGTCCGGCACTGAAGCTTTCTTT
d_call: -; j_call: TRBJ2-5; v_call: TRBV28; clone_size: -; cdr3_aa: CASTITIQETQYF; cdr3_nt: TGTGCCAGCACCATAACAATCCAAGAGACCCAGTACTTC
d_call: -; j_call: TRBJ2-6; v_call: TRBV27; clone_size: -; cdr3_aa: CASRGYGANVLTF; cdr3_nt: TGTGCCAGCAGGGGATACGGGGCCAACGTCCTGACTTTC
d_call: TRBD1; j_call: TRBJ1-2; v_call: TRBV7-2; clone_size: once; cdr3_aa: CASGTGLSLVPTANYGYTF; cdr3_nt: TGTGCCAGCGGGACAGGGCTGTCACTCGTTCCGACTGCTAACTATGGCTACACCTTC
d_call: -; j_call: TRBJ2-1; v_call: TRBV3-1; clone_size: few; cdr3_aa: CASSQDLGRANEQFF; cdr3_nt: TGTGCCAGCAGCCAAGATCTAGGTCGTGCCAATGAGCAGTTCTTC
d_call: -; j_call: TRBJ2-1; v_call: TRBV6-2/TRBV6-3; clone_size: once; cdr3_aa: CASSPPNWGEEQFF; cdr3_nt: TGTGCCAGCAGTCCCCCTAACTGGGGGGAGGAGCAGTTCTTC
d_call: -; j_call: TRBJ2-6; v_call: TRBV28; clone_size: few; cdr3_aa: CASSVITVSSGANVLTF; cdr3_nt: TGTGCCAGCAGTGTCATTACAGTAAGCTCTGGGGCCAACGTCCTGACTTTC
d_call: -; j_call: TRBJ1-1; v_call: TRBV18; clone_size: -; cdr3_aa: CASSPGRPNTEAFF; cdr3_nt: TGTGCCAGCTCACCCGGCAGGCCGAACACTGAAGCTTTCTTT
d_call: TRBD1; j_call: TRBJ2-3; v_call: TRBV5-1; clone_size: -; cdr3_aa: CASTGTGAEDTQYF; cdr3_nt: TGCGCCAGCACTGGGACAGGGGCGGAGGATACGCAGTATTTT
d_call: -; j_call: TRBJ2-1; v_call: TRBV6-2/TRBV6-3; clone_size: -; cdr3_aa: CASSWSSNINEQFF; cdr3_nt: TGTGCCAGCAGTTGGAGTTCAAACATCAATGAGCAGTTCTTC
d_call: -; j_call: TRBJ2-3; v_call: TRBV18; clone_size: -; cdr3_aa: CASSPPDPDTQYF; cdr3_nt: TGTGCCAGCTCACCACCCGATCCAGATACGCAGTATTTT
d_call: TRBD1; j_call: TRBJ2-6; v_call: TRBV5-1; clone_size: -; cdr3_aa: CASRFTGAGANVLTF; cdr3_nt: TGCGCCAGCAGGTTTACAGGGGCTGGGGCCAACGTCCTGACTTTC
d_call: -; j_call: TRBJ1-1; v_call: TRBV12-3/TRBV12-4; clone_size: -; cdr3_aa: CASSVLKQAFF; cdr3_nt: TGTGCCAGCAGCGTACTTAAGCAGGCTTTCTTT